These 22 T cell receptor beta chains originate from one sample sequenced in a study of T cells in Graves' hyperthyroidism and ophthalmopathy (dated by TCRdb to 2018 to 2020). The library was prepared using multiplex PCR. The sequencing machine was an Illumina HiSeq 2000. The TCR beta CDR3 regions were amplified from the RNA transcripts. For the first round of RT-PCR on the TCR CDR3, the HTBI primer set was used together with the Qiagen OneStep RT-PCR kit. In TCRdb, the public reads were trimmed at Q25 with fastp and aligned with MiXCR, with productive beta chains retained. A single entry per CDR3 protein holds the most common genes and DNA from its merged rows. This sample comprises hundreds of thousands of distinct CDR3 sequences, 38% of them detected only once. 7.5% to 9.5% of the sample belongs to the ten largest clones. The sequencing sample was made of blood. Receptors originate from a young man with Graves' hyperthyroidism.

Note on this clonotype: One end of the junction varies from germline; a read error may be responsible. The chain carries TRBV10-3 and TRBJ2-7; TRBD2 matches 8 bases. This CDR3 is built from 16 residues. Germline assignment: CDR1 ENHRY and CDR2 SYGVKD. CDR3 residues: CASSEAGGGTIYEQYF. For the CDR3, the DNA is TGTGCCAGCAGTGAAGCCGGCGGGGGGACCATCTACGAGCAGTACTTC.

Regarding this clonotype: A much larger clone sits a single nucleotide away, making a read error possible. This chain links TRBV6-1 with TRBJ2-5; perhaps TRBD1 as D (6 bases). Germline CDR1 is MNHNS and CDR2 is SASEGT. V lost 11 bases and J lost 2, with 15 bases in between. The CDR3 runs to 13 residues. The CDR3 DNA is TGTGCCGGCCGAGGACAGCTACAAGAGACCCAGTACTTC. This encodes CAGRGQLQETQYF.

This sequence joins TRBV6-5 and TRBJ2-2, with a tentative D call TRBD1 (5 bases). CDR3 length: 15 amino acids. Germline CDR1 is MNHEY and CDR2 is SVGAGI. Trimming stripped 5 bases from V and 7 bases from J, with 17 bases between. In DNA, the CDR3 is TGTGCCAGCAGTCCGCTCTTGTCCACAGGCGGGGAGCTGTTTTTT. This translates into CASSPLLSTGGELFF.

Remarks on this clonotype: The junction differs from germline at one of its ends, possibly a read error. The chain carries TRBV10-3 and TRBJ2-2, with 7 bases aligning to TRBD2. Germline-derived CDR1 and CDR2 are ENHRY and SYGVKD. CDR3 length: 16 residues. CDR3 nucleotide sequence: TGTGCCATCAGTGAGAGTCTAGCGGCAAACACCGGGGAGCTGGTTTTT. This translates into CAISESLAANTGELVF.

Points on this clonotype: Possible read error: a much larger clone is one base away. The chain employs TRBV7-3 and TRBJ2-2; D is uncertain. CDR3 length: 13 residues. The V and J ends lost 5 bases and 0 bases respectively, with 4 bases between them. CDR1 and CDR2 from the germline V gene are SGHTA and FQGTGA. In nucleotides, the CDR3 is TGTGCCAGCAGCAAATCGAACACCGGGGAGCTGTTTTTT. It is translated as CASSKSNTGELFF.

The chain has TRBV2 and TRBJ2-1; 11 bases agree with TRBD2. Germline CDR1 is SNHLY and CDR2 is FYNNEI. This CDR3 contains 13 residues. V was pared by 6 bases and J by 8 bases, with 3 bases of the junction left unmatched. In DNA, the CDR3 is TGTGCCAGCAGCGAACTAGCGGGAGATGAGCAGTTCTTC. This codes for CASSELAGDEQFF.

Details on this clonotype: One junction end disagrees with the germline gene, perhaps due to a read error. The chain uses TRBV5-1 and TRBJ1-2; 8 nucleotides agree with TRBD1. Germline CDR1 reads SGHRS; CDR2 reads YFSETQ. The CDR3 sequence is 14 residues long. CDR3 residues: CASSLAGQGYGHTF. DNA for the CDR3: TGCGCCAGCAGCTTGGCAGGACAGGGCTATGGCCACACCTTC.

The chain uses TRBV25-1 and TRBJ1-1; TRBD1 agrees at 7 bases. Germline-derived CDR1 and CDR2 are MGHDK and SYGVNS. The V gene end was trimmed by 8 bases and the J gene end by 3 bases; junction bases not matched to a gene: 3. CDR3 length: 12 residues. The chain's CDR3 is CASHDRDTEAFF. Written as DNA, the CDR3 is TGTGCCAGCCACGACAGGGACACTGAAGCTTTCTTT.

In this sample, this clonotype turned up many times. This sequence joins TRBV20-1 and TRBJ2-5; the match to TRBD2 covers 8 bases. Germline V gene sequence: CDR1 DFQATT, CDR2 SNEGSKA (reference sequence). The CDR3 length is 13 residues. V lost 1 base to trimming and J lost 4 bases; unmatched junction nucleotides: 2. The CDR3 sequence is CSARGTSRETQYF. The CDR3 DNA sequence: TGCAGTGCTAGAGGGACTAGCAGAGAGACCCAGTACTTC.

The rearrangement links TRBV5-1 to TRBJ1-4, with 8 bases aligning to TRBD1. J lost 0 bases, V lost 4 bases, and 5 bases had no gene match. Germline loops: CDR1 SGHRS, CDR2 YFSETQ. The CDR3 loop spans 16 amino acids. CDR3 in amino acids: CASSPGQAATNEKLFF. The CDR3 coding sequence is TGCGCCAGCAGCCCGGGACAGGCTGCAACTAATGAAAAACTGTTTTTT.

At least ten counts were recorded for this clonotype. The V and J genes are TRBV14 and TRBJ1-6, with TRBD1 matching over 10 bases. This CDR3 contains 15 residues. Germline CDR1 is SGHDN and CDR2 is FVKESK. After removal of 1 base from V and 7 bases from J, the junction contained 1 base not matched to a gene. The CDR3 loop reads CASSQGQGANSPLHF. The CDR3 DNA reads as TGTGCCAGCAGCCAAGGACAGGGGGCGAATTCACCCCTCCACTTT.

The chain couples TRBV6-2 or TRBV6-3 to TRBJ1-2, with D unresolved. The V end was cut by 3 bases, the J end by 3 bases, with 14 bases between. CDR1 MNHEY and CDR2 SVGEGT come from the germline V gene. This CDR3 has 15 amino acids. In DNA, the CDR3 is TGTGCCAGCAGTTATATGGGCTCTCGGGACTATGGCTACACCTTC. Translation gives CASSYMGSRDYGYTF.

The chain recombines TRBV7-8 with TRBJ1-5, with 7 bases fitting TRBD1. The junction had 14 bases not matched to a gene; V was cut back by 5 bases and J by 7 bases. Germline CDR1 and CDR2: SGHVS and FQNEAQ. The CDR3 is 16 residues long. The CDR3 is CASSPKADRVKQPQHF. Written as DNA, the CDR3 is TGTGCCAGCAGCCCCAAGGCAGACAGGGTAAAACAGCCCCAGCATTTT.

Regarding this clonotype: This clone may be a read error of a much larger clone one base away. The rearrangement joins TRBV5-1 to TRBJ2-7; D unclear. The CDR3 spans 13 residues. Trimming removed 4 bases at V and 6 bases at J, with 14 bases between. The V gene's germline CDR1 is SGHRS and CDR2 YFSETQ. As DNA, the CDR3 is TGCGCCAGCAGCCGGCAAATCAGGAGCGAGCAGTACTTC. Its protein product is CASSRQIRSEQYF.

The chain is built from TRBV10-3 and TRBJ1-5, with D tentatively TRBD1 (6 bases). The CDR3 totals 16 residues. The V end lost 10 bases, the J end lost 4 bases, and 23 bases lay between the germline ends. Germline V gene data show CDR1 as ENHRY and CDR2 as SYGVKD. The CDR3: CASKDQGGGRNQPQHF. The CDR3 DNA sequence: TGTGCCAGCAAAGATCAGGGCGGGGGCAGGAATCAGCCCCAGCATTTT.

The chain links TRBV7-2 to TRBJ2-7; 7 nucleotides match TRBD2. The germline V gene has CDR1 SGHTA and CDR2 FQGNSA. The CDR3 spans 14 residues. Germline trimming cut 4 bases from V and 7 bases from J; bases unmatched to any gene: 10. DNA for the CDR3: TGTGCCAGCAGCTCGGCTAGCGGAATCAATGAGCAGTACTTC. It is translated as CASSSASGINEQYF.

The chain links TRBV20-1 to TRBJ1-1, with D perhaps TRBD1 (5 bases). In germline, CDR1 is DFQATT, CDR2 SNEGSKA (reference sequence). This CDR3 is 16 amino acids long. V dropped 3 bases and J dropped 2 bases, with 19 bases sitting between them. This chain's CDR3 is CSARPFQGPSNTEAFF. Written as DNA, the CDR3 is TGCAGTGCTAGGCCCTTTCAGGGACCCAGCAACACTGAAGCTTTCTTT.

This clonotype has more than one count but fewer than ten. The rearrangement joins TRBV14 to TRBJ1-1; no clear D. There are 15 residues in the CDR3. CDR1 is SGHDN and CDR2 is FVKESK in the germline V gene. Trimming shortened V by 0 bases and J by 3 bases, and 11 bases separated the two germline ends. The CDR3 region is CASSQDPPRYTEAFF. In DNA form, the CDR3 reads TGTGCCAGCAGCCAAGATCCCCCCCGGTACACTGAAGCTTTCTTT.

This clonotype was counted many times. The chain employs TRBV7-2 and TRBJ2-7; 7 bases align to TRBD2. V lost 0 bases and J lost 2; bases outside the gene matches: 4. The CDR3 spans 15 residues. Germline CDR1 SGHTA, CDR2 FQGNSA. The CDR3 coding sequence is TGTGCCAGCAGCTTAGCGGGAGGGCTCACCTACGAGCAGTACTTC. It codes for CASSLAGGLTYEQYF. Looking up the rest from reference TRBV7-2 and TRBJ2-7 gives the full variable domain: GAGVSQSPSNKVTEKGKDVELRCDPISGHTALYWYRQSLGQGLEFLIYFQGNSAPDKSGLPSDRFSAERTGGSVSTLTIQRTQQEDSAVYLCASSLAGGLTYEQYFGPGTRLTVT.

This clonotype came up a few times. This chain joins TRBV2 and TRBJ1-2; the D is unclear. This CDR3 has 13 amino acids. V lost 7 bases and J 8 bases, leaving 17 bases between the germline ends. Germline CDR1 reads SNHLY; CDR2 reads FYNNEI. CDR3: CASTSFRSGGYTF. The CDR3 bases are TGTGCCAGCACCTCTTTCAGATCCGGGGGCTACACCTTC.

This clonotype was observed a handful of times. The chain joins TRBV19 to TRBJ2-2; TRBD2 might be the D (5 bases). Germline assignment: CDR1 LNHDA and CDR2 SQIVND (reference sequence). The CDR3 consists of 12 residues. The V end lost 10 bases, the J end lost 6 bases, and 12 bases lay between the germline ends. The CDR3, as DNA: TGTGCCACCGGGGAGTGGGCCGGGGAGCTGTTTTTT. It encodes CATGEWAGELFF.

The chain links TRBV15 to TRBJ2-3, with D possibly being TRBD2 (5 bases). V was pared by 1 base and J by 6 bases, with 5 bases between. The CDR3 is 12 residues long. Per germline, CDR1 LNHNV and CDR2 YYDKDF (reference sequence). The CDR3 sequence is CATSRAGDTQYF. The CDR3 nucleotides read TGTGCCACCAGCAGAGCGGGGGATACGCAGTATTTT.